These T cell receptor beta chains were read from a single sample in a study of spatial heterogeneity in lung cancer. One entry per CDR3 protein, called by TCRdb with MiXCR from the 5' RACE reads. The sample has fewer than 30,000 distinct CDR3 sequences, roughly 6.9% seen once. Sequencing was performed on lung tumor tissue, taken at surgery. The source is a male donor with early-stage non-small cell lung cancer. CDR3s include the opening cysteine and the closing phenylalanine or tryptophan. D genes are given only for firm matches. Not all rows give a size; the values are once, few, many and, for expanded clones, a class.

j_call clone_size v_call d_call cdr3_nt cdr3_aa
TRBJ1-1 - TRBV12-3/TRBV12-4 - TGTGCCAGCAGTTGGGGGGTGAACACTGAAGCTTTCTTT CASSWGVNTEAFF
TRBJ2-2 many TRBV6-1 - TGTGCCAGCAGGTTGGGGTCCTTGGAGCTGTTTTTT CASRLGSLELFF
TRBJ2-2 many TRBV7-2 - TGTGCCAGCAGCTTAGGTTCAGGTGGGGCCGGGGAGCTGTTTTTT CASSLGSGGAGELFF
TRBJ1-5 many TRBV12-3/TRBV12-4 - TGTGCCAGCAGTCCATACAATCAGCCCCAGCATTTT CASSPYNQPQHF
TRBJ1-1 few TRBV4-1 TRBD1 TGCGCCAGCAGCCAAGTAGGGGGCTGGACTGAAGCTTTCTTT CASSQVGGWTEAFF
TRBJ2-6 - TRBV29-1 - TGCAGCGTTGAGGACAATAACTCTGGGGCCAACGTCCTGACTTTC CSVEDNNSGANVLTF
TRBJ1-3 many TRBV7-9 - TGTGCCACCATCCCGCTGGGGCTGATCTCTGGAAACACCATATATTTT CATIPLGLISGNTIYF
TRBJ2-2 - TRBV5-1 TRBD1 TGCGCCAGCAGCGATGGACAGGGGGCCACCGGGGAGCTGTTTTTT CASSDGQGATGELFF
TRBJ2-3 - TRBV28 - TGTGCCAACTCGAGGGGGCTTGGCGGGGGCGGCGCAGATACGCAGTATTTT CANSRGLGGGGADTQYF
TRBJ1-5 - TRBV6-2/TRBV6-3 - TGTGCCAGCAGTTACCGGCAGGCACGCAATCAGCCCCAGCATTTT CASSYRQARNQPQHF
TRBJ2-2 many TRBV3-1 - TGTGCCAGCAGCCATCTCAGGACCGGGGAGCTGTTTTTT CASSHLRTGELFF
TRBJ2-3 many TRBV29-1 TRBD1 TGCAGCGTTTCTGGACAGGGGAGCACAGATACGCAGTATTTT CSVSGQGSTDTQYF
TRBJ2-2 many TRBV20-1 TRBD2 TGCAGTGCTAGGGCTAGCGGGGTCTACACCGGGGAGCTGTTTTTT CSARASGVYTGELFF
TRBJ1-2 medium-sized TRBV4-3 - TGCGCCAGCAGCCAAGAGTGGCGAGTACTCTATGGCTACACCTTC CASSQEWRVLYGYTF
TRBJ1-1 many TRBV20-1 - TGCAGCGGAGGACGAGTGAACACTGAAGCTTTCTTT CSGGRVNTEAFF
TRBJ2-1 many TRBV20-1 - TGCAGTGCTTTGGGGGGAGGGGGAAACAATGAGCAGTTCTTC CSALGGGGNNEQFF
TRBJ1-5 - TRBV10-3 - TGTGCCATCAGTGAAGGGAATCAGCCCCAGCATTTT CAISEGNQPQHF
TRBJ1-5 - TRBV18 TRBD1 TGTGCCAGCTCCGACAGGGCCAATCAGCCCCAGCATTTT CASSDRANQPQHF
TRBJ2-3 few TRBV4-3 - TGCGCCAGCAGCCAAGATAGGGGGGGATCAGATACGCAGTATTTT CASSQDRGGSDTQYF
TRBJ2-7 many TRBV12-3/TRBV12-4 - TGTGCCAGCAGTTTTTCCCTCTACGAGCAGTACTTC CASSFSLYEQYF
TRBJ1-4 - TRBV20-1 - TGCAGTGCTAGAGATCCAATCGGAGGTGAAAAACTGTTTTTT CSARDPIGGEKLFF
TRBJ1-1 medium-sized TRBV10-3 - TGTGCCATCAGTGAGGGCCAGGAGGTAACTGAAGCTTTCTTT CAISEGQEVTEAFF
TRBJ2-3 few TRBV10-3 TRBD2 TGTGCCATCAGTGAGTCGAGCGGGGGCATCGGCGCAGATACGCAGTATTTT CAISESSGGIGADTQYF